This TCR beta chain comes out of a study of blood T cell repertoires in COVID-19 (TCRdb year 2020). Study-wide context: Samples from collaborators originated in the United States, Italy and Spain and spanned both the acute and convalescent phases of COVID-19. The material from the prospective study consisted of cDNA or gDNA derived from T cells, B-cell-depleted T cells, or PBMCs. Subjects who had been exposed to COVID-19, were actively infected with it, or had recovered from it provided the deeply sampled blood TCRbeta repertoires that made up the dataset. The repertoires were released in a freely available public database intended as a resource for research on the immune response to SARS-CoV-2. Samples came from the ongoing ImmuneRACE study (first 160 participants) plus 1,254 subjects from 6 global collaborators. Nearly every sample came with metadata listing a de-identified subject ID, COVID-19 status, age in years and sex. Where available, HLA class I and class II types were taken from metadata supplied by the sample provider and were not determined by assay-based typing.

The immunoSEQ Assay, a bias-controlled multiplex PCR, was used to amplify TCRbeta CDR3 regions from genomic DNA. Per the authors' processing: The number of nucleated cells in each sample was estimated by amplification of reference gene primers within the assay. Sequence reads were collapsed and filtered to measure the absolute abundance of every unique TCRbeta CDR3 rearrangement. Productive Simpson clonality was computed per sample as the square root of Simpson's diversity index over productive rearrangements. Not all clones reach the TCRdb copy of this immuneACCESS table, which keeps in-frame sequences only. Checked studies attribute under half of the gap to unresolved V genes and leave the rest unexplained. The V and J calls and clone size were taken over from that table, and D and trimming were inferred from the DNA. The sample data list approximately 82,000 clones, and around four fifths of these were observed just once. Roughly 10% of the sample rests with the top ten.

Note on this clone: What this receptor recognizes is not known. Per-base quality was not reported, and no clone a single base away is much larger than it.

The V end loses 5 bases and the J end loses 4 bases, and a stretch of 27 bases separates them. From cysteine to phenylalanine, the CDR3 is 18 amino acids long. The sequence is cut down to CDR3 DNA, 54 bases in frame from base 1. For CDR1 and CDR2, the germline V gene lists MGHRA and YSYEKL. Broader findings and caveats from the paper: How much clinical and demographic metadata was included differed by source and by participant, and the metadata was provided uncurated.

Whole blood was collected in K2EDTA tubes by collaborating institutions according to the institutions' own protocols. For TCRbeta analysis, collaborators shipped samples in one of three forms: frozen whole blood, isolated PBMCs, or DNA extracted from either of those sample types. What was sequenced was peripheral blood. The rearranged chain carries TRBV4-1 and TRBJ2-7; a tentative D match to TRBD1 spans 5 bases. This sequence was found in a woman aged 70-85 years with active or convalescent COVID-19. The CDR3 is CASSSILPGYRSNYEQYF. At the DNA level, the sequence is TGCGCCAGCAGCTCCATCTTACCCGGTTACAGGAGTAATTACGAGCAGTACTTC.